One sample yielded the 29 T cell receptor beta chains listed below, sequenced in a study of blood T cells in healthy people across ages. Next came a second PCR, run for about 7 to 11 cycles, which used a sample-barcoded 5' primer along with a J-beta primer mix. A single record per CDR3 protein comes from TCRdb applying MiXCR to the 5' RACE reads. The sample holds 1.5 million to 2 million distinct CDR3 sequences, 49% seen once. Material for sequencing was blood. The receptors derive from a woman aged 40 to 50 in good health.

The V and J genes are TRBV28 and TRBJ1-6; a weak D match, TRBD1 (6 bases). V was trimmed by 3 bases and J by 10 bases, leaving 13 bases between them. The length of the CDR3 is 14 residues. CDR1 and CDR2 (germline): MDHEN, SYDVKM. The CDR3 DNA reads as TGTGCCAGCAGTTTTTCAGGGGACGTATCACCCCTCCACTTT. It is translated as CASSFSGDVSPLHF. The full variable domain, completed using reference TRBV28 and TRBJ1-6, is DVKVTQSSRYLVKRTGEKVFLECVQDMDHENMFWYRQDPGLGLRLIYFSYDVKMKEKGDIPEGYSVSREKKERFSLILESASTNQTSMYLCASSFSGDVSPLHFGNGTRLTVT.

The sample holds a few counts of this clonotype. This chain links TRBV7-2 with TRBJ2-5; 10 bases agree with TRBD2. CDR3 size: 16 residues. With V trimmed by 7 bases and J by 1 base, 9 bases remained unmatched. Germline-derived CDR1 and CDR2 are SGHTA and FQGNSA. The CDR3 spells CASNLSSGGPQETQYF. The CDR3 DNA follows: TGTGCCAGCAACCTTTCTAGCGGGGGCCCCCAAGAGACCCAGTACTTC. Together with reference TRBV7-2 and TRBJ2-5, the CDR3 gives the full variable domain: GAGVSQSPSNKVTEKGKDVELRCDPISGHTALYWYRQSLGQGLEFLIYFQGNSAPDKSGLPSDRFSAERTGGSVSTLTIQRTQQEDSAVYLCASNLSSGGPQETQYFGPGTRLLVL.

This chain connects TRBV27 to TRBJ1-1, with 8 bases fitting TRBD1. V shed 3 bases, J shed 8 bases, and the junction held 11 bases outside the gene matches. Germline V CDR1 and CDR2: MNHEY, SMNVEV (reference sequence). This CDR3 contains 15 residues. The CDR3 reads CASSFQTGVGAEAFF. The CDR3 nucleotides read TGTGCCAGCAGTTTCCAGACAGGGGTTGGGGCCGAAGCTTTCTTT.

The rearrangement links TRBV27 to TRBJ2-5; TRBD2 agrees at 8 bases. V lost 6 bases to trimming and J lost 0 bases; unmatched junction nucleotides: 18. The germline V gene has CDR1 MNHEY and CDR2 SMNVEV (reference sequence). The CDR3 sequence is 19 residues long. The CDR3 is CASSRNPTLSGVYQETQYF. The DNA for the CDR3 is TGTGCCAGCAGCCGCAACCCGACTCTTAGCGGGGTGTACCAAGAGACCCAGTACTTC.

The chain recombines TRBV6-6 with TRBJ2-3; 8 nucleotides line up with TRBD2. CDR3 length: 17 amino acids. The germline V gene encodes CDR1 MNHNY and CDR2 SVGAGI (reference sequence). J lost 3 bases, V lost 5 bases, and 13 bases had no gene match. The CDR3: CASSPKAGGGLTDTQYF. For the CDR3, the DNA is TGTGCCAGCAGTCCTAAGGCCGGCGGGGGGTTAACAGATACGCAGTATTTT.

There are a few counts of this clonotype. CDR3 region: CATSDLFGTQYF. The DNA of the CDR3 is TGTGCCACCAGTGATTTGTTCGGGACCCAGTACTTC. V is TRBV24-1 and J is TRBJ2-3, with D uncertain. The better agreement between TRBJ2-5 and the DNA end casts doubt on the J call. The germline gives CDR1 KGHDR, CDR2 SFDVKD. The length of the CDR3 is 12 residues.

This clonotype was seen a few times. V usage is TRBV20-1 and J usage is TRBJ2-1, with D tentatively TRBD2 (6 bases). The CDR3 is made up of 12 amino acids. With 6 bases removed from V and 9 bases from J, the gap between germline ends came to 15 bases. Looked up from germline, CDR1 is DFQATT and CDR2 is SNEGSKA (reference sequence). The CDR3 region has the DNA TGCAGTGCCCCACGAAGTAGCGGTGAGCAGTTCTTC. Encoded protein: CSAPRSSGEQFF.

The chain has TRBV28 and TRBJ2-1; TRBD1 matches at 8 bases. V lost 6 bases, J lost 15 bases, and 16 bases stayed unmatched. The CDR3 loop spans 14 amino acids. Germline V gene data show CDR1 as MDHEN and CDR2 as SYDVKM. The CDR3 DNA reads TGTGCCAGCAGGTCCGGGACAGGTACTCTTAAGGGGTTCTTC. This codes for CASRSGTGTLKGFF.

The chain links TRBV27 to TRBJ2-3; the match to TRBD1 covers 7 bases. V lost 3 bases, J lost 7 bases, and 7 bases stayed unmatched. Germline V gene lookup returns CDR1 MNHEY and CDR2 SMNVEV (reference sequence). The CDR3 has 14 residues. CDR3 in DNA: TGTGCCAGCAGTTTCCTGATACAGGGGAATACGCAGTATTTT. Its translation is CASSFLIQGNTQYF.

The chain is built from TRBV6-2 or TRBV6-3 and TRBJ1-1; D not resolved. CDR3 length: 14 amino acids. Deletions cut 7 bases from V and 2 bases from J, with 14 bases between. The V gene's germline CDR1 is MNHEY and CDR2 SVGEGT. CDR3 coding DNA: TGTGCCAGCAATTCAGGCAGTAGAAACACTGAAGCTTTCTTT. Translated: CASNSGSRNTEAFF.

DNA for the CDR3: TGTGCCAGCAGTTTCCAGTCAGGACTTACCAAAAACATTCAGTACTTC. Encoded protein: CASSFQSGLTKNIQYF. J is TRBJ2-4 and V is TRBV12-3 or TRBV12-4; D might be TRBD2 (5 bases). Trimming shortened V by 3 bases and J by 2 bases, and 14 bases separated the two germline ends. The CDR3 contains 16 residues.

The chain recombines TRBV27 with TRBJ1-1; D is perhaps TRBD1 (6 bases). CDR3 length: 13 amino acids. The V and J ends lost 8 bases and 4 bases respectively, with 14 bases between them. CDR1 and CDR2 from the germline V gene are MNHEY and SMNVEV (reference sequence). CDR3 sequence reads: CASEGGWPTEAFF. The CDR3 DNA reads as TGTGCCAGCGAGGGGGGCTGGCCCACTGAAGCTTTCTTT.

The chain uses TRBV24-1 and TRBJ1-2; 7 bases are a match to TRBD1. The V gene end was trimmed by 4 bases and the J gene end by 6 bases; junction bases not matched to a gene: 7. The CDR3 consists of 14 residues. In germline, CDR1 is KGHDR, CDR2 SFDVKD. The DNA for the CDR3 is TGTGCCACCAGTGAGGAAGGGGGCGCGGATGGCTACACCTTC. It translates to CATSEEGGADGYTF.

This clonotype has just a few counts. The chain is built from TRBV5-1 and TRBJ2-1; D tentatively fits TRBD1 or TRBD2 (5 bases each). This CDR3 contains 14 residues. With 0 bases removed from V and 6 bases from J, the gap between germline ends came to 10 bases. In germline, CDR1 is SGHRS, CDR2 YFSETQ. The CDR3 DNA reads TGCGCCAGCAGCTTGGAAACGGGACCCAATGAGCAGTTCTTC. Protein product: CASSLETGPNEQFF.

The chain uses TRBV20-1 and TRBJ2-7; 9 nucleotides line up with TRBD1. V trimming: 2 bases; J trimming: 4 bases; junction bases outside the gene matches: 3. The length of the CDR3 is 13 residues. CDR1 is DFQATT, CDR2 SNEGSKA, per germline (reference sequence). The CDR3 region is CSARWTGAYEQYF. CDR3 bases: TGCAGTGCTAGATGGACAGGGGCTTACGAGCAGTACTTC.

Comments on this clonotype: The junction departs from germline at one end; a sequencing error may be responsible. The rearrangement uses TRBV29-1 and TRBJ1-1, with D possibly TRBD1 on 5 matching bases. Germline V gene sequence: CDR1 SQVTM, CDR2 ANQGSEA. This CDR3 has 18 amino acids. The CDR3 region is CSVDLGAGLDFMNTEAFF. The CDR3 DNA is TGCAGCGTTGACCTTGGGGCGGGGTTGGATTTTATGAACACCGAAGCTTTCTTT.

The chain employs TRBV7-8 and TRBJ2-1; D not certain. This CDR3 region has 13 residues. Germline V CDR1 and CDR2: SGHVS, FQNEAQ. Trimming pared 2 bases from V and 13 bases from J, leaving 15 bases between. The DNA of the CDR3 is TGTGCCAGCAGCTTAATCTCAGCCAACATACAGTTCTTC. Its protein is CASSLISANIQFF.

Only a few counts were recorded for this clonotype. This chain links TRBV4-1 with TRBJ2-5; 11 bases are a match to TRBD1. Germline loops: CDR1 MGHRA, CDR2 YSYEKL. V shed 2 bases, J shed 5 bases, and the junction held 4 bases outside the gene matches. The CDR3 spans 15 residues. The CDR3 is CASSQRDRGSETQYF. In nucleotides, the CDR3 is TGCGCCAGCAGCCAAAGGGACAGGGGGTCGGAGACCCAGTACTTC.

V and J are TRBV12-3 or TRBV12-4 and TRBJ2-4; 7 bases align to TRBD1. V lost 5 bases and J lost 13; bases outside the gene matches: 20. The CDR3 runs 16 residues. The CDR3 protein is CASSPAGGKGKRGQYF. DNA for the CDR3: TGTGCCAGCAGTCCAGCAGGGGGTAAGGGGAAAAGGGGGCAGTACTTC.

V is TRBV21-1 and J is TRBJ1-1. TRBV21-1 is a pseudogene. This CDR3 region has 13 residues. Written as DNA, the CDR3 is TGTGCCAGCAGCAAAATCGCGAACACTGAAGCTTTCTTT. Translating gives CASSKIANTEAFF.

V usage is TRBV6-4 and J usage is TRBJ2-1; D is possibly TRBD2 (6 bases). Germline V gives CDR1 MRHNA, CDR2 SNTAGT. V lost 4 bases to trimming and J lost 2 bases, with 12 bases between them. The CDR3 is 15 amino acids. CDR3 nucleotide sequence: TGTGCCAGCAGTGCTCGGGACTTTCCCTACAATGAGCAGTTCTTC. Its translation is CASSARDFPYNEQFF.

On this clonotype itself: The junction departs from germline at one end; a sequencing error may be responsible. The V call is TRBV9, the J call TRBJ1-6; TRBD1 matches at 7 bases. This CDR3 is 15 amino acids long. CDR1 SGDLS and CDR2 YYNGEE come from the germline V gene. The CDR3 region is CASSVGTGDNSPLHF. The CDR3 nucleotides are TGTGCCAGCAGCGTAGGGACAGGAGATAATTCACCTCTCCACTTT.

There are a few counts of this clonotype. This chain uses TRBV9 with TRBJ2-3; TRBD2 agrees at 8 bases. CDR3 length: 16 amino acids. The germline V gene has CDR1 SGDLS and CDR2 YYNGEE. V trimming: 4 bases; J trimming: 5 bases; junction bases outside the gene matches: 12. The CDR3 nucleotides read TGTGCCAGCAGCCCCCCCTTAATAGCGGGAAAAGATACGCAGTATTTT. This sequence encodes CASSPPLIAGKDTQYF.

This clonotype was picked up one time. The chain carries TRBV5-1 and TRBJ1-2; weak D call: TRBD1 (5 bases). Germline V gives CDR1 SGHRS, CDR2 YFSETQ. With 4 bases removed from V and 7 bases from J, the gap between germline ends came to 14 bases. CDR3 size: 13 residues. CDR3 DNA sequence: TGCGCCAGCAGCGCGGGACTGCCCGGTGGCTACACCTTC. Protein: CASSAGLPGGYTF.

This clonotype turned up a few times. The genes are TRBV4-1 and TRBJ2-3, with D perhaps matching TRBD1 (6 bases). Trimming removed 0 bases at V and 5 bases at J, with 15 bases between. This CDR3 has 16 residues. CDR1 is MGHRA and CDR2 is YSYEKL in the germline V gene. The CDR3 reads CASSQDIRGVIDTQYF. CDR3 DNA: TGCGCCAGCAGCCAAGATATCAGGGGCGTTATAGATACGCAGTATTTT.

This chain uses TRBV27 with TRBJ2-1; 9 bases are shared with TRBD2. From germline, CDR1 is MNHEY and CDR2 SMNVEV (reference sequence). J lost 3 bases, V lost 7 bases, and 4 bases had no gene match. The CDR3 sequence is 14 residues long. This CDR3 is CASTGRGGYNEQFF. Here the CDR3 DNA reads TGTGCCAGCACCGGGCGGGGGGGCTACAATGAGCAGTTCTTC.

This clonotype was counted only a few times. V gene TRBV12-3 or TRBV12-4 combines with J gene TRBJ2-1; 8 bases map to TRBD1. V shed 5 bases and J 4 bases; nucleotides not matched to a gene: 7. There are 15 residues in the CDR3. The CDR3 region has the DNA TGTGCCAGCAGTCTATACAGGGGGAATTACAATGAGCAGTTCTTC. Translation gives CASSLYRGNYNEQFF.

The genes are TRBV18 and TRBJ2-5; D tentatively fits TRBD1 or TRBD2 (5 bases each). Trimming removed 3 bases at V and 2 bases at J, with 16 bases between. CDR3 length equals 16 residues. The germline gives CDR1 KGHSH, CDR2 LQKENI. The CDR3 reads CASSPRERNLQETQYF. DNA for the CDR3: TGTGCCAGCTCACCCAGGGAGCGGAACCTACAAGAGACCCAGTACTTC.

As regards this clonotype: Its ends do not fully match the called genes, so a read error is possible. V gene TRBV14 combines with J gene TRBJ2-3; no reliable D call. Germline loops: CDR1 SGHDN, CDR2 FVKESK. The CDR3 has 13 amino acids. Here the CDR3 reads CASSEDWSDTQYF. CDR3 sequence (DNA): TGTGCCAGCAGCGAAGATTGGTCGGATACGCAGTATTTT. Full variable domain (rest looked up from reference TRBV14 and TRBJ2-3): EAGVTQFPSHSVIEKGQTVTLRCDPISGHDNLYWYRRVMGKEIKFLLHFVKESKQDESGMPNNRFLAERTGGTYSTLKVQPAELEDSGVYFCASSEDWSDTQYFGPGTRLTVL.